This entry lists 8 T cell receptor beta chains sequenced from one sample in a study of identical twins (dated by TCRdb to the mid-2010s). Libraries were made using 5' RACE. These reads were obtained on an Illumina HiSeq 2000. In-frame beta chains were kept once TCRdb had trimmed the public reads at Q25 with fastp and called clones with MiXCR. CDR3 protein sequences are deduplicated, and each keeps its most common genes and DNA. This sample holds around 530,000 distinct CDR3 sequences; nearly 15% were observed only once. Of the sample, around 0.48% is held by the ten largest clones. These records were also assigned to another study, of yellow fever vaccine responses in identical twins.

Sequenced material: CD4+ T cells sorted from blood. The receptors come from a woman under 30 in good health.

The J gene is TRBJ2-3, the V gene TRBV29-1; a possible D gene is TRBD1 (6 bases). The germline CDR1 and CDR2 sequences are SQVTM and ANQGSEA. CDR3 length: 13 residues. Deletions cut 6 bases from V and 2 bases from J, with 12 bases between. The CDR3 DNA sequence: TGCAGCGTCCGTACAGGGACCACAGATACGCAGTATTTT. Translation gives CSVRTGTTDTQYF.

In its sample, this clonotype was seen a few times. The rearrangement uses TRBV7-9 and TRBJ2-7, with 7 bases fitting TRBD1. The germline V gene encodes CDR1 SEHNR and CDR2 FQNEAQ (reference sequence). The CDR3 contains 14 residues. The ends lost 5 bases at V and 2 bases at J; junction bases unmatched: 6. The CDR3 region is CASSRDRVPYEQYF. Written as DNA, the CDR3 is TGTGCCAGCAGCCGGGACAGAGTACCCTACGAGCAGTACTTC. The full variable domain, rest sourced from reference TRBV7-9 and TRBJ2-7, is DTGVSQNPRHKITKRGQNVTFRCDPISEHNRLYWYRQTLGQGPEFLTYFQNEAQLEKSRLLSDRFSAERPKGSFSTLEIQRTEQGDSAMYLCASSRDRVPYEQYFGPGTRLTVT.

The chain employs TRBV24-1 and TRBJ2-5; D tentatively reads TRBD1 or TRBD2 (5 bases each). The V gene's germline CDR1 is KGHDR and CDR2 SFDVKD. Trimming pared 7 bases from V and 2 bases from J, leaving 16 bases between. The CDR3 sequence is 15 residues long. CDR3 sequence: CATRGSGTSQETQYF. The CDR3 DNA follows: TGTGCCACCAGGGGGTCCGGGACCTCGCAAGAGACCCAGTACTTC.

This clonotype was detected a few times. The CDR3 is CASSLGAPIEQFF. The CDR3 nucleotides are TGTGCCAGCAGTTTAGGGGCCCCCATTGAGCAGTTCTTC. The rearrangement uses TRBV12-3 or TRBV12-4 and TRBJ2-1, with D hard to call. CDR3 length: 13 amino acids. V shed 1 base and J shed 9 bases, with 10 bases lying between them.

This chain joins TRBV29-1 and TRBJ1-1; no definite D call. Trimming removed 7 bases from V and 1 base from J, with 4 bases in between. The CDR3 runs 10 residues. CDR1 is SQVTM, CDR2 ANQGSEA, per germline. The CDR3 sequence is CSAENTEAFF. The CDR3 DNA reads TGCAGCGCCGAGAACACTGAAGCTTTCTTT.

The gene calls are TRBV20-1 and TRBJ2-2; 9 bases match TRBD2. The CDR3 sequence is 19 residues long. Germline-derived CDR1 and CDR2 are DFQATT and SNEGSKA (reference sequence). V gave up 0 bases and J gave up 2 bases; unmatched junction bases: 13. For the CDR3, the DNA is TGCAGTGCTAGAGATCGAGCGTCTCGACTAGCGGAAAACACCGGGGAGCTGTTTTTT. It is translated as CSARDRASRLAENTGELFF.

In its sample, this clonotype was seen a few times. The genes are TRBV2 and TRBJ2-7, with 14 bases that match TRBD2. The trim removed 6 bases at V and 4 bases at J, leaving 5 bases unmatched. Germline V gene sequence: CDR1 SNHLY, CDR2 FYNNEI. This CDR3 contains 15 residues. CDR3 coding DNA: TGTGCCAGCAGCGGAGGGACTAGCGGGAGTTACGAGCAGTACTTC. The encoded protein is CASSGGTSGSYEQYF.

This clonotype has only a few counts. The V and J genes are TRBV21-1 and TRBJ2-2; the D segment call TRBD2 is taken from the table without a DNA check. TRBV21-1 is recorded as a pseudogene. The CDR3 is 14 residues long. In DNA, the CDR3 is TGTGCCAGCAGCGCGGGACTAGTTAACGGGGAGCTGTTTTTT. Translation: CASSAGLVNGELFF.